A single sample gave rise to the 21 T cell receptor beta chains below, sequenced in a study of post-analysis software for immune sequencing data. Findings and limits, study-wide: There were a few TRBV segments more frequent in patients than controls, and TRBV5-6, TRBV5-1 and TRBV20-1 were among them.

Researchers reported that TCR beta cDNA libraries carried unique molecular identifiers. TCRdb ran MiXCR on the PCR reads and lists one entry per CDR3 protein. The table includes hundreds of thousands of distinct CDR3 sequences, less than 40% detected once. The antigens of these receptors remain unknown. The sequencing input was blood. Every receptor here comes from a girl aged 2 to 9 with multiple sclerosis.

This clonotype was seen only a few times. This rearrangement joins TRBV5-1 to TRBJ2-1; D might be TRBD1 (5 bases). Germline CDR1 reads SGHRS; CDR2 reads YFSETQ. The V and J ends lost 1 base and 4 bases respectively, with 12 bases between them. CDR3 length equals 15 residues. The CDR3 bases are TGCGCCAGCAGCTTGAACCAGGGCCCTTACAATGAGCAGTTCTTC. This translates into CASSLNQGPYNEQFF.

This chain joins TRBV20-1 and TRBJ2-7, with D hard to call. CDR1 is DFQATT and CDR2 is SNEGSKA in the germline V gene (reference sequence). The ends were cut back, 5 bases at V and 0 bases at J, with 14 bases in the middle. This CDR3 comprises 14 residues. CDR3 DNA: TGCAGTGCTGTGGCAGGAATCAACTCCTACGAGCAGTACTTC. It is translated as CSAVAGINSYEQYF.

This clonotype was detected only a few times. The chain couples TRBV6-1 to TRBJ1-5, with 9 bases aligning to TRBD1. The CDR3 contains 18 residues. Per germline, CDR1 MNHNS and CDR2 SASEGT. With V trimmed by 6 bases and J by 0 bases, 12 bases remained unmatched. For the CDR3, the DNA is TGTGCCAGCAGCCCCGTCGGGACAGGGACTAATAGCAATCAGCCCCAGCATTTT. Amino acids: CASSPVGTGTNSNQPQHF.

This clonotype has only a few counts. The V call is TRBV14, the J call TRBJ2-1; D not certain. Per germline, CDR1 SGHDN and CDR2 FVKESK. The CDR3 covers 18 residues. V was shortened by 5 bases and J by 7 bases, with 27 bases between the two germline ends. The CDR3 sequence is CASSYLPPNTYEVNEQFF. CDR3 bases: TGTGCCAGCAGCTATTTGCCCCCGAATACTTACGAGGTAAATGAGCAGTTCTTC.

The chain carries TRBV28 and TRBJ2-7; the D is unclear. This CDR3 has 13 residues. Germline CDR1 and CDR2: MDHEN and SYDVKM. V was trimmed by 7 bases and J by 6 bases, leaving 16 bases between them. This CDR3 is CASTVLGLGEQYF. For the CDR3, the DNA is TGTGCCAGCACGGTTTTGGGGTTGGGCGAGCAGTACTTC.

The CDR3 sequence is CASWLAGYNEQFF. Here the CDR3 DNA reads TGTGCCTCCTGGCTAGCGGGATACAATGAGCAGTTCTTC. The V call is TRBV6-2 or TRBV6-3, the J call TRBJ2-1; 9 bases align to TRBD2. The CDR3 sequence is 13 residues long. Germline V gene data show CDR1 as MNHEY and CDR2 as SVGEGT. V was clipped by 11 bases and J by 4 bases; unmatched bases: 6.

This chain uses TRBV5-6 with TRBJ2-3; D possibly corresponds to TRBD1 (5 bases). Germline CDR1 SGHDT, CDR2 YYEEEE. CDR3 length: 15 amino acids. The V end was cut by 0 bases, the J end by 1 base, with 9 bases between. The CDR3 reads CASSLEGAGTDTQYF. CDR3 nucleotides: TGTGCCAGCAGCTTGGAAGGGGCCGGCACAGATACGCAGTATTTT.

In its sample, this clonotype was seen a few times. The chain carries TRBV20-1 and TRBJ1-2, with D hard to call. V gave up 6 bases and J gave up 10 bases, with 9 bases separating them. Looked up from germline, CDR1 is DFQATT and CDR2 is SNEGSKA (reference sequence). The CDR3 length is 9 residues. CDR3: CSAPHAYTF. DNA of the CDR3: TGCAGTGCCCCCCACGCCTACACCTTC.

The rearrangement uses TRBV29-1 and TRBJ2-4; TRBD1 might be the D (7 bases). Germline loops: CDR1 SQVTM, CDR2 ANQGSEA. The CDR3 length is 15 residues. V lost 5 bases to trimming and J lost 2 bases, with 16 bases between them. CDR3 sequence (DNA): TGCAGCGTTTGCGGGCCAGGGGGGACCAAAAACATTCAGTACTTC. Translated, it gives CSVCGPGGTKNIQYF.

This clonotype turned up a few times. The chain joins TRBV5-1 to TRBJ2-6, with 7 positions matching TRBD1. CDR1 and CDR2 (germline): SGHRS, YFSETQ. J was trimmed by 0 bases and V by 4 bases; bases with no gene match: 10. The CDR3 sequence is 18 residues long. In DNA form, the CDR3 reads TGCGCCAGCAGCCCAGACCCGGGACAGAGCTCTGGGGCCAACGTCCTGACTTTC. It codes for CASSPDPGQSSGANVLTF.

The rearrangement uses TRBV7-2 and TRBJ2-7; 7 bases map to TRBD2. Germline assignment: CDR1 SGHTA and CDR2 FQGNSA. This CDR3 spans 14 amino acids. V was clipped by 4 bases and J by 2 bases; unmatched bases: 5. The CDR3, as DNA: TGTGCCAGCAGCTCCGCCGGACTAGCCTACGAGCAGTACTTC. It translates to CASSSAGLAYEQYF.

The genes are TRBV28 and TRBJ2-1; 7 bases line up with TRBD2. Germline lookup yields CDR1 MDHEN and CDR2 SYDVKM. J was trimmed by 9 bases and V by 5 bases; bases with no gene match: 34. This CDR3 region has 22 residues. The CDR3 DNA is TGTGCCAGCAGTGCCCCCCGGGTCCGGGGTTTACCTTTGGTAGCGGGTTCCGGTGAGCAGTTCTTC. It specifies CASSAPRVRGLPLVAGSGEQFF.

J is TRBJ2-3 and V is TRBV12-5; D not resolved. Germline values: CDR1 LGHNT, CDR2 FRNRAP. The V gene lost 4 bases and the J gene lost 0 bases, with 11 bases spanning the gap. The CDR3 is 15 residues long. CDR3 DNA sequence: TGTGCTAGTGGTTATGACACCACTAGCACAGATACGCAGTATTTT. Encoded protein: CASGYDTTSTDTQYF.

This clonotype was found many times. This chain uses TRBV7-2 with TRBJ2-1; unclear D gene. This CDR3 has 14 amino acids. CDR1 and CDR2 from the germline V gene are SGHTA and FQGNSA. V was pared by 5 bases and J by 1 base, with 9 bases between. The CDR3 loop is CASSPPPSYNEQFF. The DNA for the CDR3 is TGTGCCAGCAGCCCCCCCCCTTCCTACAATGAGCAGTTCTTC.

In its sample, this clonotype was seen many times. The chain joins TRBV7-2 to TRBJ1-5; D remains ambiguous. CDR1 and CDR2 (germline): SGHTA, FQGNSA. This CDR3 spans 13 amino acids. Trimming stripped 1 base from V and 5 bases from J, with 6 bases between. As DNA, the CDR3 is TGTGCCAGCAGCTTAGGGAGGGATCAGCCCCAGCATTTT. Translated, it gives CASSLGRDQPQHF.

Here the CDR3 DNA reads TGCGCCAGCAGCGTATCAGGTTCCAATTGGGACGAGCAGTACTTC. Protein product: CASSVSGSNWDEQYF. This rearrangement joins TRBV5-1 to TRBJ2-4; no clear D. The J call is uncertain, as TRBJ2-7 better fits the DNA end. Germline V CDR1 and CDR2: SGHRS, YFSETQ. The CDR3 is 15 residues long.

This clonotype appeared a few times. The chain has TRBV15 and TRBJ2-4; no clear D gene. With the DNA end fitting TRBJ2-7 better, the J assignment may be wrong. This CDR3 has 14 residues. From germline, CDR1 is LNHNV and CDR2 YYDKDF (reference sequence). The CDR3 nucleotides read TGTGCCACCAGCAGATATCTAGGAACCTACGAGCAGTACTTC. This gives the protein CATSRYLGTYEQYF.

The rearrangement uses TRBV5-1 and TRBJ1-4, with D possibly matching TRBD1 (6 bases). Per the germline V gene, CDR1 is SGHRS and CDR2 is YFSETQ. The CDR3 loop spans 17 amino acids. The V end lost 4 bases, the J end lost 7 bases, and 23 bases lay between the germline ends. CDR3 residues: CASSLPGQLRGSEKLFF. Written as DNA, the CDR3 is TGCGCCAGCAGCCTTCCAGGACAGCTCAGAGGTAGTGAAAAACTGTTTTTT.

The chain has TRBV6-1 and TRBJ2-5, with D possibly TRBD2 on 6 matching bases. V was shortened by 2 bases and J by 5 bases, with 15 bases between the two germline ends. This CDR3 region has 15 residues. The germline V gene encodes CDR1 MNHNS and CDR2 SASEGT. The CDR3 loop reads CASSEIPGVFETQYF. CDR3 in DNA: TGTGCCAGCAGTGAAATACCGGGGGTCTTTGAGACCCAGTACTTC.

The chain has TRBV15 and TRBJ2-7, with 7 bases lining up with TRBD2. The CDR3 sequence is 16 residues long. Germline assignment: CDR1 LNHNV and CDR2 YYDKDF (reference sequence). The V gene end was trimmed by 2 bases and the J gene end by 0 bases; junction bases not matched to a gene: 7. CDR3 amino acids: CATSRHQRDYSYEQYF. CDR3 DNA sequence: TGTGCCACCAGCAGACACCAGCGGGACTACTCCTACGAGCAGTACTTC.

This clonotype was counted only a few times. The chain carries TRBV11-1 and TRBJ2-1; D remains ambiguous. The germline V gene has CDR1 SGHAT and CDR2 FQDESV (reference sequence). The V and J ends lost 5 bases and 2 bases respectively, with 13 bases between them. The CDR3 runs to 15 residues. CDR3 nucleotide sequence: TGTGCCAGCAGCGCTCCTAGTGCCCCCTACAATGAGCAGTTCTTC. Translated, it gives CASSAPSAPYNEQFF.